This T cell receptor beta chain was identified in a study of T cell responses to AZD1222 COVID-19 vaccine (dated by TCRdb to the early 2020s). Turning to the overall study: Because spike-specific TCR depth and breadth did not differ between the two schedules, AZD1222 recipients who got a second dose at roughly 4 weeks were pooled with those who got a second dose at roughly 12 weeks. TCR sequencing was performed for 230 to 250 trial participants, of whom around 200 were given two doses of AZD1222 and around 25 were given two doses of MenACWY control vaccine. Trial participants were enrolled into age subgroups of 18-55, 56-69 and 70-plus years, which contained 148, 28 and 57 TCR-sequenced participants, respectively.

Taken from the germline V gene, the CDR1 and CDR2 loops are SGHAT and FQNNGV. V is trimmed back by 5 bases and J by 5 bases, and the junction contains 7 bases that no gene match accounts for. The CDR3, cysteine through phenylalanine, is 15 amino acids long. The kept DNA is CDR3 alone, 45 bases in frame from the first base. In the case of this clone: Its binding antigen is unknown. There are no base qualities to consult, and no much larger clone falls within one base.

Results and caveats for the whole study, not just this receptor: Most participants were white British and females outnumbered males, and the authors suggested that clonal diversity may have been underestimated. CD4 TCRs associated with the vaccine covered the entire spike protein, and the dominant responses were in regions 160-218 and 743-854. Reportedly, close to half of the unique spike-specific TCRs recognized epitopes lying outside the regions that are mutated in the B.1.351 and B.1.1.7 variants. The 56-69-year group was small, and its depth increase did not reach significance, likely because of low power. After two AZD1222 doses, both the breadth and the depth of spike-specific TCRs were significantly higher than at day 0 and than in MenACWY recipients. Because no day 14 peak-response samples were available, repertoires were characterized only after the peak T cell response. Conclusions about previously exposed vaccinees were limited because only a handful of AZD1222 recipients were SARS-CoV-2 seropositive at baseline.

The sample's time point label, in plain terms: baseline before first vaccination. The vaccinee samples were drawn from two UK trials, COV001 and COV002, one of which was a single-blind randomized controlled phase 2/3 trial testing AZD1222 (ChAdOx1 nCoV-19) in healthy adults. Trial participant PBMC samples were collected at day 0 and day 28 after the second dose for TCRbeta chain sequencing. The CDR3 regions of human TCRbeta chains were analyzed by immunosequencing. As for the authors' bioinformatics: Repertoire TCRs were checked for matches against a reference library of SARS-CoV-2-specific TCRs that had been generated using the MIRA antigen-specificity platform. Breadth was defined as the fraction of unique TCRs that were SARS-CoV-2-associated, and depth was defined as the fraction of total T cells that were SARS-CoV-2-associated. Each spike-specific TCR was assigned to its reactive spike region and to a CD4 or CD8 class using the MIRA data. Log10-transformed breadth and depth values were compared by one-way ANOVA with Sidak's multiple comparisons tests. TCRdb stores this immuneACCESS table with in-frame sequences only. Part of the clones is absent; in the studies checked, under half of the shortfall reflects unresolved V genes, and no reason is known for the rest. The V and J calls and the clone size are those of that table, but D and trimming were determined from the DNA. The sample includes 90,000 to 150,000 clones, with 70% to 90% observed a single time. Of the sample, more than 7.5% is held by the ten largest clones.

The chain employs TRBV11-2 and TRBJ2-5; TRBD2 lines up with 11 middle nucleotides. The sequence came from an adult in good health. Specimen: peripheral blood, collected on day 0 of AZD1222 vaccination. The bases are TGTGCCAGCAGCCCTACTAGCGGGAGAGTGGAGACCCAGTACTTC. This sequence encodes CASSPTSGRVETQYF.